This paragraph covers one T cell receptor (beta chain) sequence. Its antigen remains unidentified. This sample was included in a study of T cell repertoires in cytomegalovirus infection. The overall study: CMV infection together with matching HLA type was indicated by public TCR beta signatures. General observations from the study: Dominant in the ex vivo response were TCR beta clonotypes restricted by HLA-C and specific for CMV. Cumulative frequency (of public TCR beta family members) identified carriers of CMV plus the relevant HLA.

TCRdb redid the calling of the reads with MiXCR, one entry per CDR3 protein. Of about 400,000 distinct CDR3 sequences listed, roughly 20% are singletons. The CDR3 is 16 amino acids. Germline values: CDR1 SQVTM, CDR2 ANQGSEA. V gave up 0 bases and J gave up 3 bases; unmatched junction bases: 7. The sample taken for sequencing was PBMCs. V and J are TRBV29-1 and TRBJ2-1; 8 positions match TRBD1. The TCR originated in a human donor in good health (CMV status not recorded). Some clones in this sample may be carry-over from other donors' samples. The CDR3, as DNA: TGCAGCGTTGAAGATCTTATTGGACAGGGCTACAATGAGCAGTTCTTC. It yields the protein CSVEDLIGQGYNEQFF.